This T cell receptor beta chain was sequenced for a study of metastatic and nonmetastatic thyroid tumors. Study-wide background: Repertoire comparisons spanned blood and tumor or nodule tissue from malignant and benign thyroid patients. Overall study results and limits: According to reports, the diversity of TCR beta was significantly higher in malignant thyroid tumors than in benign nodules, and this held in both blood and tumor samples.

This CDR3 has 13 amino acids. Germline CDR1 reads MDHEN; CDR2 reads SYDVKM. Trimming pared 7 bases from V and 0 bases from J, leaving 10 bases between. Each patient came to thyroid surgery without any prior treatment (of any kind). Source study methods: A classifier for distant metastasis in papillary thyroid cancer was constructed using CDR3 differences observed across clinicopathological groups. MiXCR reprocessed the PCR reads for TCRdb. TCRdb, rather than the study authors, made the V and J calls. The sample records some 29,000 clones, 7% to 8% being singletons. This clone was recorded many times. Its target is unknown.

The source is a female donor with papillary thyroid cancer or a benign thyroid nodule (not recorded which). Some clones in this sample may be carry-over from other donors' samples. Input material: blood. The chain recombines TRBV28 with TRBJ2-7; weak D call: TRBD1 (6 bases). The CDR3 coding sequence is TGTGCCAGCAAAGTGGACAGCTCCTACGAGCAGTACTTC. Protein product: CASKVDSSYEQYF.